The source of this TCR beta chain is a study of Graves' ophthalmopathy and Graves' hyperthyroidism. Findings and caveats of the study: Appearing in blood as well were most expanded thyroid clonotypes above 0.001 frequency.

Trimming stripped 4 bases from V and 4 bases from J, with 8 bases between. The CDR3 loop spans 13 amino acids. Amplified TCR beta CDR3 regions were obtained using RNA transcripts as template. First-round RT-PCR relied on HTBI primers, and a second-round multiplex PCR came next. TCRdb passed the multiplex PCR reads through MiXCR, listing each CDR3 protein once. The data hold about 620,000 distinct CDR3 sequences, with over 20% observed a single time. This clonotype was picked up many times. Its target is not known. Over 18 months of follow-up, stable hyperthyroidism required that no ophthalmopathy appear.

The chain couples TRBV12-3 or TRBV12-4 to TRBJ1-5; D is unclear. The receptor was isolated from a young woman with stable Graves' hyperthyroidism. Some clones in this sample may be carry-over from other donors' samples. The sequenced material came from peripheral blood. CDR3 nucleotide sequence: TGTGCCAGCAGTTCATATTCGAATCAGCCCCAGCATTTT. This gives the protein CASSSYSNQPQHF.